This is a list of T cell receptor beta chains from one sample in a study of blood T cell repertoires in COVID-19. Assay: immunoSEQ multiplex PCR; the TCRdb copy retains only in-frame clones and omits some. The repertoire holds hundreds of thousands of clones, with 85% as singletons. Sequenced material: PBMCs or T cells enriched from blood (not recorded which). The origin of the receptors is a woman between 50 and 59 years old who had recovered from COVID-19. CDR3s include the opening cysteine and the closing phenylalanine or tryptophan. The order of the fields is CDR3 protein, CDR3 DNA, J gene, clone size, D gene, V gene. The D gene is left open where the match is weak. Not every row has a clone size; where given, it reads once, few, many or a size class.

CDR3aa: CASSLAGAQHF
CDR3nt: TGTGCCAGCAGCTTAGCGGGAGCCCAGCATTTT
j_gene: TRBJ1-5
abundance: .
d_gene: .
v_gene: TRBV7-8

CDR3aa: CASSQDGQRTTGNTIYF
CDR3nt: TGTGCCAGCAGCCAAGATGGGCAGAGGACAACTGGAAACACCATATATTTT
j_gene: TRBJ1-3
abundance: .
d_gene: .
v_gene: TRBV4-2

CDR3aa: CASSFPGTGGLNEQFF
CDR3nt: TGTGCCAGCAGTTTTCCCGGGACAGGGGGCTTGAATGAGCAGTTCTTC
j_gene: TRBJ2-1
abundance: .
d_gene: TRBD1
v_gene: TRBV27

CDR3aa: CASSFLAGQGDEQFF
CDR3nt: TGTGCCAGCAGCTTTTTAGCGGGACAAGGAGATGAGCAGTTCTTC
j_gene: TRBJ2-1
abundance: .
d_gene: TRBD2
v_gene: TRBV5-4

CDR3aa: CASSAWDSFSTDTQYF
CDR3nt: TGTGCCAGCAGCGCCTGGGACAGCTTTTCCACAGATACGCAGTATTTT
j_gene: TRBJ2-3
abundance: .
d_gene: TRBD1
v_gene: TRBV9

CDR3aa: CASSLAAGAYEQYF
CDR3nt: TGTGCCAGCAGCTTAGCCGCGGGGGCCTACGAGCAGTACTTC
j_gene: TRBJ2-7
abundance: .
d_gene: TRBD2
v_gene: TRBV11-3

CDR3aa: CASDLTGLASPLHF
CDR3nt: TGTGCCAGCGACCTGACAGGGCTGGCTTCACCCCTCCACTTT
j_gene: TRBJ1-6
abundance: .
d_gene: TRBD1
v_gene: TRBV6-5

CDR3aa: CASSVATDLEAFF
CDR3nt: TGTGCCAGCAGCGTAGCGACAGATCTTGAAGCTTTCTTT
j_gene: TRBJ1-1
abundance: .
d_gene: .
v_gene: TRBV9

CDR3aa: CASRTPDRSLGTEAFF
CDR3nt: TGTGCCAGCAGGACCCCGGACAGGAGTTTGGGCACTGAAGCTTTCTTT
j_gene: TRBJ1-1
abundance: .
d_gene: TRBD1
v_gene: TRBV27

CDR3aa: CAWTRQGLGTEAFF
CDR3nt: TGTGCCTGGACCCGTCAGGGCCTAGGGACTGAAGCTTTCTTT
j_gene: TRBJ1-1
abundance: .
d_gene: .
v_gene: TRBV30

CDR3aa: CAWSRQANSPLHF
CDR3nt: TGTGCCTGGAGTCGACAGGCAAATTCACCCCTCCACTTT
j_gene: TRBJ1-6
abundance: .
d_gene: .
v_gene: TRBV30

CDR3aa: CASKQGNQPQHF
CDR3nt: TGTGCCAGCAAACAGGGGAATCAGCCCCAGCATTTT
j_gene: TRBJ1-5
abundance: .
d_gene: TRBD1
v_gene: TRBV27

CDR3aa: CASSEGHEQFF
CDR3nt: TGTGCCAGCAGCGAGGGTCATGAGCAGTTCTTC
j_gene: TRBJ2-1
abundance: .
d_gene: .
v_gene: TRBV2

CDR3aa: CASSPPGQGDTEAFF
CDR3nt: TGTGCCAGCAGCCCACCGGGACAGGGGGACACTGAAGCTTTCTTT
j_gene: TRBJ1-1
abundance: .
d_gene: TRBD1
v_gene: TRBV7-9

CDR3aa: CASPDAGQGRPFRNQPQHF
CDR3nt: TGTGCCAGCCCCGATGCAGGACAGGGGAGACCTTTTCGCAATCAGCCCCAGCATTTT
j_gene: TRBJ1-5
abundance: .
d_gene: .
v_gene: TRBV21-1

CDR3aa: CASSSPTGDSPLHF
CDR3nt: TGTGCCAGCAGCTCCCCTACAGGGGACTCACCCCTCCACTTT
j_gene: TRBJ1-6
abundance: .
d_gene: TRBD1
v_gene: TRBV7-2

CDR3aa: CASSEGRTEAFF
CDR3nt: TGCGCCAGCAGCGAGGGGAGGACTGAAGCTTTCTTT
j_gene: TRBJ1-1
abundance: .
d_gene: .
v_gene: TRBV10-2

CDR3aa: CASSVQTGSDNSPLHF
CDR3nt: TGTGCCAGCAGCGTCCAGACAGGGTCTGATAATTCACCCCTCCACTTT
j_gene: TRBJ1-6
abundance: .
d_gene: TRBD1
v_gene: TRBV7-9

CDR3aa: CASSYSFFPGTQETQYF
CDR3nt: TGTGCCAGCAGTTACTCGTTTTTCCCAGGAACGCAGGAGACCCAGTACTTC
j_gene: TRBJ2-5
abundance: .
d_gene: .
v_gene: TRBV6-2/TRBV6-3

CDR3aa: CASSLAQTYNEQFF
CDR3nt: TGTGCCAGCAGTCTAGCGCAGACCTACAATGAGCAGTTCTTC
j_gene: TRBJ2-1
abundance: .
d_gene: .
v_gene: TRBV27

CDR3aa: CASSEGRQANQPQHF
CDR3nt: TGTGCCAGCAGTGAAGGGAGACAGGCTAATCAGCCCCAGCATTTT
j_gene: TRBJ1-5
abundance: .
d_gene: .
v_gene: TRBV2

CDR3aa: CAISARDNEQFF
CDR3nt: TGTGCCATCAGTGCCCGGGACAATGAGCAGTTCTTC
j_gene: TRBJ2-1
abundance: .
d_gene: .
v_gene: TRBV10-3

CDR3aa: CASSTIPGGSFF
CDR3nt: TGTGCCAGCAGCACGATACCGGGTGGGTCGTTCTTC
j_gene: TRBJ2-1
abundance: .
d_gene: .
v_gene: TRBV3-1/TRBV3-2

CDR3aa: CASSSMRLGNEKLFF
CDR3nt: TGTGCCAGCAGTTCCATGAGGCTGGGTAATGAAAAACTGTTTTTT
j_gene: TRBJ1-4
abundance: once
d_gene: .
v_gene: TRBV27

CDR3aa: CASILSGLSYEQYF
CDR3nt: TGTGCCAGCATCCTGTCAGGTCTCTCCTACGAGCAGTACTTC
j_gene: TRBJ2-7
abundance: .
d_gene: .
v_gene: TRBV28

CDR3aa: CASSKTQGAYNEQFF
CDR3nt: TGTGCCAGTAGTAAAACCCAGGGGGCGTACAATGAGCAGTTCTTC
j_gene: TRBJ2-1
abundance: .
d_gene: TRBD1
v_gene: TRBV19

CDR3aa: CASSPRTNSLWYGYTF
CDR3nt: TGTGCCAGTAGTCCCCGGACAAATTCCCTGTGGTATGGCTACACCTTC
j_gene: TRBJ1-2
abundance: .
d_gene: .
v_gene: TRBV19

CDR3aa: CASSIGPGGNEQFF
CDR3nt: TGTGCCAGTAGTATTGGCCCCGGGGGCAATGAGCAGTTCTTC
j_gene: TRBJ2-1
abundance: .
d_gene: .
v_gene: TRBV19

CDR3aa: CASSIDHGTATNEKLFF
CDR3nt: TGTGCCAGTAGTATAGATCACGGGACAGCAACTAATGAAAAACTGTTTTTT
j_gene: TRBJ1-4
abundance: once
d_gene: TRBD1
v_gene: TRBV19

CDR3aa: CASSQAFPTFAGVYNEQFF
CDR3nt: TGCGCCAGCAGCCAGGCCTTTCCAACCTTTGCGGGAGTGTACAATGAGCAGTTCTTC
j_gene: TRBJ2-1
abundance: .
d_gene: TRBD2
v_gene: TRBV4-3

CDR3aa: CASSHTMTGTGADTQYF
CDR3nt: TGTGCCAGCAGCCACACGATGACAGGGACGGGCGCAGATACGCAGTATTTT
j_gene: TRBJ2-3
abundance: .
d_gene: TRBD1
v_gene: TRBV7-9

CDR3aa: CASSQDWGSGGSGSYEQYF
CDR3nt: TGCGCCAGCAGCCAAGATTGGGGCTCAGGGGGTAGTGGATCCTACGAGCAGTACTTC
j_gene: TRBJ2-7
abundance: .
d_gene: TRBD1
v_gene: TRBV4-1

CDR3aa: CASNTGVSPLHF
CDR3nt: TGTGCCAGTAATACAGGGGTTTCACCCCTCCACTTT
j_gene: TRBJ1-6
abundance: .
d_gene: TRBD1
v_gene: TRBV19

CDR3aa: CASSLYGTGTSSNQPQHF
CDR3nt: TGTGCCAGCAGTTTATACGGGACAGGGACTAGTAGCAATCAGCCCCAGCATTTT
j_gene: TRBJ1-5
abundance: .
d_gene: TRBD1
v_gene: TRBV27

CDR3aa: CASSQDWTRGSSYNEQFF
CDR3nt: TGCGCCAGCAGCCAGGACTGGACGCGGGGCTCCTCCTACAATGAGCAGTTCTTC
j_gene: TRBJ2-1
abundance: .
d_gene: .
v_gene: TRBV5-1

CDR3aa: CASSLGGRANTGELFF
CDR3nt: TGCGCCAGCAGCTTGGGTGGGAGAGCGAACACCGGGGAGCTGTTTTTT
j_gene: TRBJ2-2
abundance: .
d_gene: .
v_gene: TRBV5-1

CDR3aa: CAISTTQLAPTWFF
CDR3nt: TGTGCCATCAGTACCACCCAACTAGCGCCGACGTGGTTCTTC
j_gene: TRBJ2-1
abundance: .
d_gene: TRBD2
v_gene: TRBV10-3

CDR3aa: CAIQGQGSTNYGYTF
CDR3nt: TGCGCCATACAGGGACAGGGATCAACTAACTATGGCTACACCTTC
j_gene: TRBJ1-2
abundance: .
d_gene: TRBD1
v_gene: TRBV10-2

CDR3aa: CASSFSGRLDNSPLHF
CDR3nt: TGTGCCAGCAGCTTTTCAGGGCGGTTGGATAATTCACCCCTCCACTTT
j_gene: TRBJ1-6
abundance: .
d_gene: .
v_gene: TRBV7-9

CDR3aa: CASSPRGAHQHF
CDR3nt: TGTGCCAGCTCACCCCGAGGCGCCCACCAGCATTTT
j_gene: TRBJ1-5
abundance: .
d_gene: .
v_gene: TRBV18

CDR3aa: CASRPARSTLTEAFF
CDR3nt: TGTGCCAGCAGGCCCGCTAGGAGTACGTTGACTGAAGCTTTCTTT
j_gene: TRBJ1-1
abundance: few
d_gene: .
v_gene: TRBV7-8

CDR3aa: CASSPGGVEQYF
CDR3nt: TGTGCCAGCAGCCCGGGAGGGGTCGAGCAGTACTTC
j_gene: TRBJ2-7
abundance: .
d_gene: TRBD2
v_gene: TRBV5-6

CDR3aa: CASSRGTSGRFGELFF
CDR3nt: TGCGCCAGCAGCCGCGGGACTAGCGGGAGGTTCGGGGAGCTGTTTTTT
j_gene: TRBJ2-2
abundance: .
d_gene: TRBD2
v_gene: TRBV4-3

CDR3aa: CAWSRTGGYGNTIYF
CDR3nt: TGTGCCTGGAGTAGGACAGGGGGCTATGGAAACACCATATATTTT
j_gene: TRBJ1-3
abundance: .
d_gene: TRBD1
v_gene: TRBV30

CDR3aa: CASSLGVGQGSYGYTF
CDR3nt: TGTGCCAGCAGCTTAGGAGTGGGACAGGGATCCTATGGCTACACCTTC
j_gene: TRBJ1-2
abundance: few
d_gene: TRBD1
v_gene: TRBV7-2

CDR3aa: CASNFEAGMDYTF
CDR3nt: TGTGCCAGCAACTTCGAGGCAGGGATGGACTACACCTTC
j_gene: TRBJ1-2
abundance: .
d_gene: .
v_gene: TRBV9

CDR3aa: CASTLGLAGVETQYF
CDR3nt: TGTGCCTCGACCCTTGGACTAGCGGGGGTTGAGACCCAGTACTTC
j_gene: TRBJ2-5
abundance: .
d_gene: TRBD2
v_gene: TRBV30

CDR3aa: CASSPEWGGTEAFF
CDR3nt: TGTGCCAGCAGTCCTGAATGGGGGGGAACTGAAGCTTTCTTT
j_gene: TRBJ1-1
abundance: .
d_gene: .
v_gene: TRBV2

CDR3aa: CASSALSGSYTEAFF
CDR3nt: TGTGCCAGCAGCGCACTTTCAGGGTCTTACACTGAAGCTTTCTTT
j_gene: TRBJ1-1
abundance: .
d_gene: .
v_gene: TRBV9

CDR3aa: CASSGNLAGGTDTQYF
CDR3nt: TGTGCCAGCAGCGGAAACCTAGCGGGAGGGACAGATACGCAGTATTTT
j_gene: TRBJ2-3
abundance: few
d_gene: TRBD2
v_gene: TRBV9

CDR3aa: CSARESGTEAFF
CDR3nt: TGCAGCGCCCGGGAATCTGGCACTGAAGCTTTCTTT
j_gene: TRBJ1-1
abundance: .
d_gene: .
v_gene: TRBV29-1

CDR3aa: CASSEAFATGNEQFF
CDR3nt: TGTGCCAGCAGTGAAGCATTCGCAACGGGCAATGAGCAGTTCTTC
j_gene: TRBJ2-1
abundance: .
d_gene: .
v_gene: TRBV6-1

CDR3aa: CASSLIGRSSYEQYF
CDR3nt: TGTGCCAGCAGTTTAATTGGAAGGAGCTCCTACGAGCAGTACTTC
j_gene: TRBJ2-7
abundance: .
d_gene: .
v_gene: TRBV27

CDR3aa: CASSPQGDGNQPQHF
CDR3nt: TGTGCCAGCTCACCACAGGGGGATGGCAATCAGCCCCAGCATTTT
j_gene: TRBJ1-5
abundance: .
d_gene: .
v_gene: TRBV18

CDR3aa: CASSLYPGGYGYTF
CDR3nt: TGTGCCAGCAGTTTATATCCGGGAGGCTATGGCTACACCTTC
j_gene: TRBJ1-2
abundance: .
d_gene: .
v_gene: TRBV27